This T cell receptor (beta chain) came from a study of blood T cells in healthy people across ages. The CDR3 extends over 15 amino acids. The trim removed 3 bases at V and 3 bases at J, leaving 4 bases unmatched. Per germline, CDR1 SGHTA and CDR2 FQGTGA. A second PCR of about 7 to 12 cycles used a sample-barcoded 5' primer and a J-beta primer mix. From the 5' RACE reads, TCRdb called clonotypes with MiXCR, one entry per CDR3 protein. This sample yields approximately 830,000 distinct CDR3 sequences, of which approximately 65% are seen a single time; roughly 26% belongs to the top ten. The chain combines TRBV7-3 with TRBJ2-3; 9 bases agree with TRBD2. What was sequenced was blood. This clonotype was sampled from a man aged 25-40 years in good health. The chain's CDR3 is CASSFQSGRTDTQYF. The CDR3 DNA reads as TGTGCCAGCAGCTTTCAAAGCGGGAGGACAGATACGCAGTATTTT.